The 27 T cell receptor beta chains listed next were all sequenced from one sample in a study of control samples from healthy donors and cancer patients (dated by TCRdb to the early 2020s). Preparation of the library involved the immunoSEQ multiplex PCR assay. Here the immuneACCESS table is served through TCRdb, limited to in-frame sequences with V and J called. Missing clones are a known gap in these copies; in checked studies unresolved V genes cover under half, and the rest lacks a known reason. The sample table shows 150,000 to 200,000 clones, and 90% are seen once. The ten largest clonotypes hold about 1.4% of the sample. The specimen sequenced was blood. Source of these receptors: a woman aged 50 to 65 in good health.

With respect to this clone: One junction end does not reproduce the germline sequence, and a read error may be involved. The V and J genes are TRBV3-1 (or the pseudogene TRBV3-2) and TRBJ2-7; D remains unclear. CDR1 and CDR2 (germline): LGHDT, YNNKEL (reference sequence). The CDR3 contains 13 residues. The chain's CDR3 is CASSQSADSYPLF. CDR3 in DNA: TGTGCCAGCAGCCAATCCGCTGATTCCTACCCCTTATTC.

The V gene is TRBV6-4, the J gene TRBJ1-1; D not certain. Germline V gene sequence: CDR1 MRHNA, CDR2 SNTAGT. V was cut by 7 bases and J by 1 base, with 16 bases left in between. The CDR3 has 15 amino acids. The CDR3 bases are TGTGCCAGCAAGGTTCTATCCGATGCGAACACTGAAGCTTTCTTT. It encodes CASKVLSDANTEAFF.

The chain joins TRBV6-6 to TRBJ1-2; D ambiguous. This CDR3 has 12 residues. V lost 7 bases, J lost 4 bases, and 10 bases lay in between. Germline values: CDR1 MNHNY, CDR2 SVGAGI (reference sequence). The CDR3 loop reads CASTTGAYGYTF. For the CDR3, the DNA is TGTGCCAGCACCACGGGAGCCTATGGCTACACCTTC.

This rearrangement joins TRBV7-3 to TRBJ1-1; 7 positions match TRBD1. CDR1 and CDR2 from the germline V gene are SGHTA and FQGTGA. V lost 5 bases and J lost 6; bases outside the gene matches: 6. The CDR3 is 13 amino acids. CDR3 bases: TGTGCCAGCAGCCCCGGACAGGCCGCTGAAGCTTTCTTT. Translation gives CASSPGQAAEAFF.

J is TRBJ2-6 and V is TRBV9, with D uncertain. Between the trimmed V and J ends, which lost 0 bases and 0 bases, there was a span of 7 bases. CDR1 and CDR2 (germline): SGDLS, YYNGEE. The CDR3 runs 16 residues. This CDR3 is CASSVAGRSGANVLTF. CDR3 coding DNA: TGTGCCAGCAGCGTAGCGGGCCGCTCTGGGGCCAACGTCCTGACTTTC.

V usage is TRBV16 and J usage is TRBJ1-6, with unresolved D. The V end lost 2 bases, the J end lost 10 bases, and 18 bases lay between the germline ends. This CDR3 has 16 amino acids. CDR1 is KGHSY, CDR2 FQNENV, per germline. The CDR3 reads CASSQEWRGSKSPLHF. The CDR3 region has the DNA TGTGCCAGCAGCCAAGAGTGGCGGGGTTCGAAATCACCCCTCCACTTT.

CDR3 in amino acids: CASSLTSGASEQYF. The DNA for the CDR3 is TGCGCCAGCAGCTTGACTAGCGGGGCCTCTGAGCAGTACTTC. The chain uses TRBV5-1 and TRBJ2-7; TRBD2 matches at 10 bases. CDR1 is SGHRS and CDR2 is YFSETQ in the germline V gene. The junction had 5 bases not matched to a gene; V was cut back by 1 base and J by 7 bases. The CDR3 sequence is 14 residues long. Complete variable domain (other parts from reference TRBV5-1 and TRBJ2-7): KAGVTQTPRYLIKTRGQQVTLSCSPISGHRSVSWYQQTPGQGLQFLFEYFSETQRNKGNFPGRFSGRQFSNSRSEMNVSTLELGDSALYLCASSLTSGASEQYFGPGTRLTVT.

This chain joins TRBV5-6 and TRBJ2-7, with TRBD2 matching over 7 bases. CDR3 length: 17 amino acids. V lost 0 bases, J lost 6 bases, and 15 bases stayed unmatched. Germline lookup yields CDR1 SGHDT and CDR2 YYEEEE. The CDR3 region is CASSLVLAASGDSEQYF. Here the CDR3 DNA reads TGTGCCAGCAGCTTGGTGTTGGCGGCTAGCGGTGACTCCGAGCAGTACTTC.

The chain links TRBV28 to TRBJ2-7; no definite D call. The V end lost 6 bases, the J end lost 6 bases, and 12 bases lay between the germline ends. The length of the CDR3 is 12 residues. Germline CDR1 is MDHEN and CDR2 is SYDVKM. CDR3 bases: TGTGCCAGCAGGATTTCGCCGTCCGAGCAGTACTTC. Its translation: CASRISPSEQYF.

The genes are TRBV7-2 and TRBJ1-1; D not resolved. The germline CDR1 and CDR2 sequences are SGHTA and FQGNSA. CDR3 length equals 13 residues. V was pared by 3 bases and J by 0 bases, with 5 bases between. DNA of the CDR3: TGTGCCAGCAGCTTGGCGATGAACACTGAAGCTTTCTTT. This encodes CASSLAMNTEAFF.

The CDR3 loop is CASSPKWGIQPPFNQPQHF. The CDR3 coding sequence is TGTGCCAGCAGTCCCAAGTGGGGGATCCAGCCCCCTTTCAATCAGCCCCAGCATTTT. The genes are TRBV6-2 or TRBV6-3 and TRBJ1-5, with D perhaps TRBD1 (5 bases). Trimming removed 5 bases from V and 3 bases from J, with 26 bases in between. The CDR3 totals 19 residues. Germline V gene lookup returns CDR1 MNHEY and CDR2 SVGEGT.

The chain joins TRBV9 to TRBJ2-7, with 8 bases fitting TRBD2. V lost 0 bases, J lost 2 bases, and 4 bases stayed unmatched. Germline CDR1 SGDLS, CDR2 YYNGEE. The CDR3 loop spans 15 amino acids. In DNA, the CDR3 is TGTGCCAGCAGCGTAGGGGGAGCGGGGGCCTACGAGCAGTACTTC. Its translation is CASSVGGAGAYEQYF.

This rearrangement joins TRBV4-2 to TRBJ1-5; the D is unclear. The CDR3 totals 16 residues. CDR1 is LGHNA, CDR2 YNFKEQ, per germline. V gave up 0 bases and J gave up 4 bases, with 13 bases separating them. CDR3: CASSQDPTGGNQPQHF. The CDR3 coding sequence is TGTGCCAGCAGCCAAGATCCAACGGGAGGTAATCAGCCCCAGCATTTT.

V and J are TRBV24-1 and TRBJ2-3; 10 bases map to TRBD1. There are 18 residues in the CDR3. J lost 5 bases, V lost 0 bases, and 10 bases had no gene match. From germline, CDR1 is KGHDR and CDR2 SFDVKD. The CDR3 coding sequence is TGTGCCACCAGTGATTTGACTTCTGGACAGGGGGTAGGAGATACGCAGTATTTT. Protein product: CATSDLTSGQGVGDTQYF.

This chain joins TRBV11-2 and TRBJ1-1; 7 nucleotides agree with TRBD1. The CDR3 sequence is 18 residues long. Germline assignment: CDR1 SGHAT and CDR2 FQNNGV. With 2 bases clipped from V and 1 base from J, the junction kept 13 bases outside the gene matches. CDR3 region: CASSLTVYLGGKNTEAFF. DNA of the CDR3: TGTGCCAGCAGCTTAACGGTCTACCTAGGGGGCAAGAACACTGAAGCTTTCTTT.

The genes are TRBV28 and TRBJ1-5; D might be TRBD1 (6 bases). Germline V gene data show CDR1 as MDHEN and CDR2 as SYDVKM. V was shortened by 2 bases and J by 7 bases, with 21 bases between the two germline ends. The CDR3 runs to 17 residues. The CDR3 reads CASSLGASGALRQPQHF. In DNA form, the CDR3 reads TGTGCCAGCAGTTTAGGCGCGTCGGGGGCCCTCAGACAGCCCCAGCATTTT.

The chain joins TRBV28 to TRBJ1-1, with 7 positions matching TRBD1. This CDR3 contains 13 residues. In germline, CDR1 is MDHEN, CDR2 SYDVKM. The junction had 5 bases not matched to a gene; V was cut back by 6 bases and J by 4 bases. DNA of the CDR3: TGTGCCAGCAGGAAGACAGGGAGCACTGAAGCTTTCTTT. Translation gives CASRKTGSTEAFF.

The chain recombines TRBV7-2 with TRBJ1-2; D is possibly TRBD1 (6 bases). There are 17 residues in the CDR3. From germline, CDR1 is SGHTA and CDR2 FQGNSA. Between the trimmed V and J ends, which lost 3 bases and 2 bases, there was a span of 19 bases. DNA for the CDR3: TGTGCCAGCAGCTTTCAGGCAGGGGCCCACCTCAACTATGGCTACACCTTC. Translating gives CASSFQAGAHLNYGYTF.

The gene calls are TRBV2 and TRBJ2-3; possibly TRBD1 for D (6 bases). CDR1 SNHLY and CDR2 FYNNEI come from the germline V gene. This CDR3 has 13 residues. Between the trimmed V and J ends, which lost 7 bases and 0 bases, there was a span of 8 bases. The CDR3 nucleotides are TGTGCCAGCAAGCAGGGGAGCACAGATACGCAGTATTTT. It codes for CASKQGSTDTQYF.

The V gene is TRBV27, the J gene TRBJ1-2; D is possibly TRBD1 (6 bases). The germline CDR1 and CDR2 sequences are MNHEY and SMNVEV (reference sequence). The CDR3 loop spans 15 amino acids. The V end was cut by 0 bases, the J end by 8 bases, with 16 bases between. The DNA for the CDR3 is TGTGCCAGCAGTTTATCTTTGTTAGGGGGTCAGGGCTACACCTTC. Residues: CASSLSLLGGQGYTF.

The chain is built from TRBV4-3 and TRBJ1-3; D is ambiguous. V was cut by 0 bases and J by 0 bases, with 9 bases left in between. Germline V gives CDR1 LGHNA, CDR2 YSLEER. The CDR3 loop spans 16 amino acids. Written as DNA, the CDR3 is TGCGCCAGCAGCCAAGATCCGGCCAACTCTGGAAACACCATATATTTT. It yields the protein CASSQDPANSGNTIYF.

J is TRBJ2-7 and V is TRBV9, with a tentative D call TRBD2 (5 bases). The CDR3 covers 14 residues. The V gene lost 1 base and the J gene lost 0 bases, with 8 bases spanning the gap. Germline CDR1 reads SGDLS; CDR2 reads YYNGEE. The CDR3 here is CASSVSGNSYEQYF. Written as DNA, the CDR3 is TGTGCCAGCAGCGTAAGCGGCAACTCCTACGAGCAGTACTTC. The full variable domain, in which reference TRBV9 and TRBJ2-7 provide the parts outside the CDR3, is DSGVTQTPKHLITATGQRVTLRCSPRSGDLSVYWYQQSLDQGLQFLIQYYNGEERAKGNILERFSAQQFPDLHSELNLSSLELGDSALYFCASSVSGNSYEQYFGPGTRLTVT.

The gene calls are TRBV13 and TRBJ1-1; no definite D call. The V end lost 1 base, the J end lost 2 bases, and 8 bases lay between the germline ends. CDR1 is PRHDT, CDR2 FYEKMQ, per germline (reference sequence). This CDR3 spans 14 amino acids. The CDR3 region is CASSLDTVNTEAFF. CDR3 in DNA: TGTGCCAGCAGCTTAGATACTGTCAACACTGAAGCTTTCTTT.

V is TRBV9 and J is TRBJ2-7, with a possible D match to TRBD2 (6 bases). Germline V gene lookup returns CDR1 SGDLS and CDR2 YYNGEE. The CDR3 extends over 12 amino acids. CDR3 residues: CASGQFSYEQYF. CDR3 sequence (DNA): TGTGCGAGCGGGCAGTTCTCCTACGAGCAGTACTTC.

V gene TRBV10-3 combines with J gene TRBJ2-3; the D gene is possibly TRBD2 (6 bases). Trimming stripped 4 bases from V and 4 bases from J, with 18 bases between. The germline V gene has CDR1 ENHRY and CDR2 SYGVKD. This CDR3 spans 16 amino acids. CDR3 sequence: CAISGPAGGVPDTQYF. The CDR3 bases are TGTGCCATCAGTGGGCCCGCCGGGGGTGTCCCAGATACGCAGTATTTT.

V gene TRBV16 combines with J gene TRBJ2-4; 9 nucleotides align to TRBD1. The CDR3 runs to 16 residues. Germline loops: CDR1 KGHSY, CDR2 FQNENV. Trimming cost V 3 bases and J 3 bases; bases outside gene matches: 6. The CDR3 DNA is TGTGCCAGCAGCCACCCGGGACAGGGTAACAAAAACATTCAGTACTTC. Translation: CASSHPGQGNKNIQYF. The complete variable domain, with remaining parts taken from reference TRBV16 and TRBJ2-4, reads GEEVAQTPKHLVRGEGQKAKLYCAPIKGHSYVFWYQQVLKNEFKFLISFQNENVFDETGMPKERFSAKCLPNSPCSLEIQATKLEDSAVYFCASSHPGQGNKNIQYFGAGTRLSVL.

The chain couples TRBV3-1 (or the pseudogene TRBV3-2) to TRBJ1-2, with D possibly matching TRBD1 (6 bases). V shed 4 bases and J shed 1 base, with 10 bases lying between them. CDR1 is LGHDT, CDR2 YNNKEL, per germline (reference sequence). This CDR3 spans 14 amino acids. In DNA form, the CDR3 reads TGTGCCAGCAGCCGCACGGACAGTAACTATGGCTACACCTTC. Protein product: CASSRTDSNYGYTF.